This T cell receptor (beta chain) emerged from a study of cytomegalovirus exposure and HLA in healthy donors. Here immunoSEQ multiplex PCR was the method, and the copy in TCRdb shows in-frame clones only, minus some. The table includes approximately 60,000 clones, 90% to 95% detected once. Of note for this clone: Its antigen is unknown.

Study-wide findings and caveats: The study found most TCR sequences rare, yet found some public TCRs in many donors. A list of more than 150 TCR beta chains associated with cytomegalovirus was given.

The sequence came from a woman younger than 35 in good health and CMV-seronegative. Sample: PBMCs.

The CDR3 DNA reads as TGCAGCGTTGAGTTCGACTGGAATCAGCCCCAGCATTTT. It specifies CSVEFDWNQPQHF. The rearrangement uses TRBV29-1 and TRBJ1-5; D remains unclear. V gave up 3 bases and J gave up 4 bases, with 10 bases separating them. The length of the CDR3 is 13 residues. Germline CDR1 reads SQVTM; CDR2 reads ANQGSEA.